These T cell receptor beta chains were read from a single sample in a study of blood T cell repertoires in COVID-19. The repertoire was sequenced with immunoSEQ multiplex PCR; TCRdb's copy has only in-frame clones and lacks some. The profile covers about 400,000 clones, with around 90% appearing a single time and 2% to 2.5% taken by the ten largest. Sequences were obtained from PBMCs or T cells enriched from blood (not recorded which). The receptors here all came from a woman between 40 and 55 years old with acute COVID-19. The conserved cysteine and the conserved F or W are not part of the CDR3 here.

J gene: TRBJ2-5
V gene: TRBV5-1
CDR3 protein: ASSQMRGGATKETQY

J gene: TRBJ1-4
V gene: TRBV18
CDR3 protein: ASSTGTVNEKLF

J gene: TRBJ2-3
V gene: TRBV7-9
CDR3 protein: ASRPYWGASGSTDTQY

J gene: TRBJ1-5
V gene: TRBV24-1
CDR3 protein: ATSGSGISNQPQH

J gene: TRBJ1-5
V gene: TRBV19
CDR3 protein: ASTTSRGDRYQPQH

J gene: TRBJ1-1
V gene: TRBV24-1
CDR3 protein: ATAGGVNTEAF

J gene: TRBJ1-5
V gene: TRBV5-6
CDR3 protein: ASSFGRTGYTNQPQH

J gene: TRBJ1-1
V gene: TRBV7-9
CDR3 protein: ASSFTGTGLHEAF

J gene: TRBJ2-2
V gene: TRBV2
CDR3 protein: ASSPDRGAGELF

J gene: TRBJ2-1
V gene: TRBV7-8
CDR3 protein: ASSLETGTYNEQF

J gene: TRBJ1-5
V gene: TRBV4-1
CDR3 protein: ASSQDGAGRNQPQH

J gene: TRBJ2-7
V gene: TRBV18
CDR3 protein: ASSSGHGNEQY

J gene: TRBJ2-2
V gene: TRBV4-1
CDR3 protein: ASSQVGLRDRGVGELF

J gene: TRBJ1-1
V gene: TRBV12-3/TRBV12-4
CDR3 protein: ASSQTGTPEAF

J gene: TRBJ2-7
V gene: TRBV21-1
CDR3 protein: ASSKSRNRDLSSYEQY

J gene: TRBJ2-7
V gene: TRBV11-3
CDR3 protein: ASSFEPSYEQY

J gene: TRBJ1-6
V gene: TRBV3-1/TRBV3-2
CDR3 protein: ASSLGTGKGSPLH

J gene: TRBJ1-2
V gene: TRBV29-1
CDR3 protein: SVAGTRGAGYT

J gene: TRBJ2-1
V gene: TRBV11-3
CDR3 protein: ASSLAGGYNEQF

J gene: TRBJ1-1
V gene: TRBV7-9
CDR3 protein: ASSLDQGTEAF

J gene: TRBJ2-7
V gene: TRBV2
CDR3 protein: ASSSTGHEQY

J gene: TRBJ2-7
V gene: TRBV2
CDR3 protein: ASKRGGQGAHEQY

J gene: TRBJ2-1
V gene: TRBV19
CDR3 protein: ASSSSSGGQYNEQF

J gene: TRBJ1-5
V gene: TRBV5-1
CDR3 protein: ASSLGTGGRQPQH

J gene: TRBJ2-5
V gene: TRBV11-2
CDR3 protein: ASSSLQGRETQY

J gene: TRBJ2-5
V gene: TRBV19
CDR3 protein: ASSIVAGGEETQY

J gene: TRBJ1-2
V gene: TRBV18
CDR3 protein: ASSPGQGQNYGYT

J gene: TRBJ1-2
V gene: TRBV27
CDR3 protein: ASSSTQGATYT

J gene: TRBJ2-3
V gene: TRBV27
CDR3 protein: ASSLTSGGADTQY

J gene: TRBJ1-2
V gene: TRBV12-3/TRBV12-4
CDR3 protein: ASSLGEYYGYT

J gene: TRBJ2-3
V gene: TRBV20-1
CDR3 protein: SASGTGLAGVYTDTQY

J gene: TRBJ2-1
V gene: TRBV18
CDR3 protein: ASSPSGGLDNEQF

J gene: TRBJ2-7
V gene: TRBV5-4
CDR3 protein: ASSLDRYEQY

J gene: TRBJ1-4
V gene: TRBV6-2/TRBV6-3
CDR3 protein: ASSYQGAREKLF

J gene: TRBJ2-3
V gene: TRBV9
CDR3 protein: ASSPLTGSSTDTQY

J gene: TRBJ1-1
V gene: TRBV14
CDR3 protein: ASRQGTGGIEAF

J gene: TRBJ1-6
V gene: TRBV19
CDR3 protein: ASSILGGSDNSPLH

J gene: TRBJ2-1
V gene: TRBV2
CDR3 protein: ASSNTGVTYNEQF

J gene: TRBJ2-1
V gene: TRBV7-9
CDR3 protein: ASSLALRDEQF

J gene: TRBJ1-5
V gene: TRBV11-2
CDR3 protein: ASSRDRGNQPQH